Included here is one T cell receptor beta chain sequence, with context. The sample originates from a study of blood T cell repertoires in COVID-19. Study information: Some COVID-19 samples were acute and others convalescent; all came from the United States, Italy and Spain. T cells, B-cell-depleted T cells, or PBMCs provided the cDNA or gDNA that served as material.

In the authors' workflow: Quantification of nucleated cells was approximated via reference gene primer amplification. TCRdb keeps only in-frame clones here, not all; method: immunoSEQ multiplex PCR. That table furnishes V, J and clone size, whereas the DNA furnished D and trimming. This sample has 150,000 to 200,000 clones; around 81% occur once, and the top ten carry 10% to 15%. Germline V gene lookup returns CDR1 SGDLS and CDR2 YYNGEE. There are 16 residues in the CDR3. V shed 4 bases and J shed 3 bases, with 19 bases lying between them. The chain joins TRBV9 to TRBJ1-2, with D uncertain. Specimen: peripheral blood. This TCR came from a man between 70 and 80 years old who had recovered from COVID-19. The CDR3 spells CASSLSNYRNHYGYTF. CDR3 in DNA: TGTGCCAGCAGCCTCTCTAATTACAGAAACCACTATGGCTACACCTTC.